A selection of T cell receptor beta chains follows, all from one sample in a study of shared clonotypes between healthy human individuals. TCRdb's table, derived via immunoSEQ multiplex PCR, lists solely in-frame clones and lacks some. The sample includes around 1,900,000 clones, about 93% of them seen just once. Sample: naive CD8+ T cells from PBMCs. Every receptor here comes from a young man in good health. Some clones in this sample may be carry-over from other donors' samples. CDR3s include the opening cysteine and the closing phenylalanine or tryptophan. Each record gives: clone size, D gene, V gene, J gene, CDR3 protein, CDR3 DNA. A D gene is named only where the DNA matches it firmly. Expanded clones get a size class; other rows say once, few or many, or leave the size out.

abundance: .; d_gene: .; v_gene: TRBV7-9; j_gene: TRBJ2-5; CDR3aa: CASSLGGREETQYF; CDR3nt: TGTGCCAGCAGCTTAGGGGGCAGGGAAGAGACCCAGTACTTC
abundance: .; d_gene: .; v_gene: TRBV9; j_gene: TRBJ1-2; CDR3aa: CASSAVYGYTF; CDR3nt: TGTGCCAGCAGCGCCGTCTATGGCTACACCTTC
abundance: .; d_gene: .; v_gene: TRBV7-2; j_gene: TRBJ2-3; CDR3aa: CASSSRTDTQYF; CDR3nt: TGTGCCAGCAGCTCAAGAACAGATACGCAGTATTTT
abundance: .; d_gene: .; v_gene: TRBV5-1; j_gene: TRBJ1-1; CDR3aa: CASSLSHGAGRTGEAFF; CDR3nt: TGCGCCAGCAGCTTGTCCCACGGAGCAGGGAGGACTGGGGAAGCTTTCTTT
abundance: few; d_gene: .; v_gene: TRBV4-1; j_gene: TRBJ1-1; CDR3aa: CASRIKLGDTEAFF; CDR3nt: TGCGCCAGCAGGATAAAACTGGGGGACACTGAAGCTTTCTTT
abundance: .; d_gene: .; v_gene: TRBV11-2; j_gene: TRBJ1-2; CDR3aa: CASSPKGRGGYGYTF; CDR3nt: TGTGCCAGCAGCCCCAAGGGCAGGGGTGGTTATGGCTACACCTTC
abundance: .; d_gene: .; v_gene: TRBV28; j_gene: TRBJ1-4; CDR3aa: CASSRRTGVEKLFF; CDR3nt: TGTGCCAGCAGCCGACGGACGGGGGTTGAAAAACTGTTTTTT
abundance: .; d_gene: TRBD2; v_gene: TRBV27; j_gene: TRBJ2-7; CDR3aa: CASSSRVAGGSSYEQYF; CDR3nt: TGTGCCAGCAGTTCCCGGGTAGCGGGGGGGAGCTCCTACGAGCAGTACTTC
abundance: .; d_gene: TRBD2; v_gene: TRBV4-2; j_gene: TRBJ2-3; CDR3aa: CASSQDYAGSGASTDTQYF; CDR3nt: TGTGCCAGCAGCCAAGATTACGCGGGTAGCGGGGCCAGCACAGATACGCAGTATTTT
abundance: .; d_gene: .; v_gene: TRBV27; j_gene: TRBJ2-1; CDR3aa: CASSPLLEAYNEQFF; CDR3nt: TGTGCCAGCAGTCCTCTGCTGGAAGCATACAATGAGCAGTTCTTC
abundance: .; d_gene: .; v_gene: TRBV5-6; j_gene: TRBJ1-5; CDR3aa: CASSSDRSNQPQHF; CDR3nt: TGTGCCAGCAGTTCGGACAGAAGCAATCAGCCCCAGCATTTT
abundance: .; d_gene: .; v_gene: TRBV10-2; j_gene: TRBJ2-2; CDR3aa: CASSDRGVTGELFF; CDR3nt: TGCGCCAGCAGTGACAGGGGCGTCACCGGGGAGCTGTTTTTT
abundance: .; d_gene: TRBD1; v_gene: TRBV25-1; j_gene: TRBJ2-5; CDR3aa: CASSARDRAETQYF; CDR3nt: TGTGCCAGCAGTGCCCGGGACAGGGCGGAGACCCAGTACTTC
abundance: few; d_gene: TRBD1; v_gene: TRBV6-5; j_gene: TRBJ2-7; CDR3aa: CASSLGQGVYEQYF; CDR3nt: TGTGCCAGCAGTTTAGGACAGGGTGTTTACGAGCAGTACTTC
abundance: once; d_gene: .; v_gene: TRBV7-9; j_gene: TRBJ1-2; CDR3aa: CASSPRQEIYGYTF; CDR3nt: TGTGCCAGCAGCCCGAGACAGGAGATCTATGGCTACACCTTC
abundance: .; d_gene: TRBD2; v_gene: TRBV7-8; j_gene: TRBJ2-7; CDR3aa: CASSFSQAGVWYEQYF; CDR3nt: TGTGCCAGCAGTTTTTCCCAAGCGGGAGTATGGTACGAGCAGTACTTC
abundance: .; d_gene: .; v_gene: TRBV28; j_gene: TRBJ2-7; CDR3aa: CASSPRTPTYEQYF; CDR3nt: TGTGCCAGCAGTCCCCGGACACCTACCTACGAGCAGTACTTC
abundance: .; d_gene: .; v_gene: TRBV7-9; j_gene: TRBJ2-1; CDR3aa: CASSRREGTGRQSEQFF; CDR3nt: TGTGCCAGCAGCAGACGGGAGGGGACAGGGCGACAGAGTGAGCAGTTCTTC
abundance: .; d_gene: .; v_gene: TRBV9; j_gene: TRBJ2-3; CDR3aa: CASSSRRQGEPSTDTQYF; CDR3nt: TGTGCCAGCAGCTCAAGGCGTCAGGGAGAACCCAGCACAGATACGCAGTATTTT
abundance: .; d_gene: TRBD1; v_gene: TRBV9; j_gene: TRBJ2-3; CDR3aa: CASSVEGAMGTDTQYF; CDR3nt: TGTGCCAGCAGCGTAGAGGGGGCGATGGGCACAGATACGCAGTATTTT
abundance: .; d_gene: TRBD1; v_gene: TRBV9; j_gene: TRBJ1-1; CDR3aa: CASSGGQGFATEAFF; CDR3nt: TGTGCCAGCAGCGGGGGACAGGGTTTCGCTACAGAAGCTTTCTTT
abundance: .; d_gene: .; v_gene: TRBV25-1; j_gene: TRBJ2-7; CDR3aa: CASSEYILGGLYYEQYF; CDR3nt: TGTGCCAGCAGTGAATATATTCTCGGGGGCCTTTACTACGAGCAGTACTTC
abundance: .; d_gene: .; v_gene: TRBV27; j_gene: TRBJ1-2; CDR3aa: CASSQVGGLSGYTF; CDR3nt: TGTGCCAGCAGTCAGGTCGGCGGGCTGTCGGGCTACACCTTC
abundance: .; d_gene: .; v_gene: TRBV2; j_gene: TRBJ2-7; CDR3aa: CASSSLRDRKGYEQYF; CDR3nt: TGTGCCAGCAGCAGCCTCCGAGACAGGAAGGGCTACGAGCAGTACTTC
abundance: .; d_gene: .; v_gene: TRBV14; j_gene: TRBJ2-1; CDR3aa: CASSRGGPSYNEQFF; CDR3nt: TGTGCCAGCAGCCGAGGCGGACCGTCCTACAATGAGCAGTTCTTC
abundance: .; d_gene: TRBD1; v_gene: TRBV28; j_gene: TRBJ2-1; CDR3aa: CASSLDSGTVSVEQFF; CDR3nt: TGTGCCAGCAGTTTAGATTCTGGGACAGTTTCAGTGGAGCAGTTCTTC
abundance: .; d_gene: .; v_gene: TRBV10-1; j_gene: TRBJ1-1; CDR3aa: CASSESVRGGTEAFF; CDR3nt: TGCGCCAGCAGTGAGTCTGTCAGGGGAGGCACTGAAGCTTTCTTT
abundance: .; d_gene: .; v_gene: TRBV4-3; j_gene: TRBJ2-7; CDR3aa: CASSHGSGSYEQYF; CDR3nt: TGCGCCAGCAGCCACGGGTCGGGCTCCTACGAGCAGTACTTC
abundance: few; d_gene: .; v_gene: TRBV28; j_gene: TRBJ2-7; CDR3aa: CASRNPDSRDEQYF; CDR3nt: TGTGCCAGCAGGAACCCCGATTCGAGGGACGAGCAGTACTTC
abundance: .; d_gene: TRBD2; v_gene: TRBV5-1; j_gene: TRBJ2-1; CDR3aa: CASSHPREINEQFF; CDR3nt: TGCGCCAGCAGCCACCCGCGGGAGATTAATGAGCAGTTCTTC
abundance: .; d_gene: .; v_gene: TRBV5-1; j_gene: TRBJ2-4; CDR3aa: CASSLAQGNKNIQYF; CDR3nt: TGCGCCAGCAGCTTGGCGCAGGGGAATAAAAACATTCAGTACTTC